The present TCR beta chain was sequenced within a study of blood T cell repertoires in COVID-19. Overall study context: The United States, Italy and Spain supplied acute and convalescent COVID-19 samples. T cells, B-cell-depleted T cells, or PBMCs provided the cDNA or gDNA that served as material.

This clone is a singleton in its sample. As processed by the authors: Reference gene primer amplification gave estimated nucleated cell counts. Sequencing was performed with immunoSEQ multiplex PCR; in TCRdb, only in-frame clones are kept and a portion is missing. D and trimming come from the DNA, and the V and J calls and clone size come from that table. Of over 200,000 clones in the sample, over 75% were seen once. V lost 6 bases, J lost 7 bases, and 10 bases stayed unmatched. The germline CDR1 and CDR2 sequences are SGHRS and YFSETQ. There are 14 residues in the CDR3. The sequenced sample consisted of peripheral blood. The chain joins TRBV5-1 to TRBJ1-2; 9 bases match TRBD1. The clonotype comes from a human donor in a cohort sampled during active COVID-19. This chain's CDR3 is CASNPGQGISGYTF. In nucleotides, the CDR3 is TGCGCCAGCAACCCGGGACAGGGTATTTCTGGCTACACCTTC.